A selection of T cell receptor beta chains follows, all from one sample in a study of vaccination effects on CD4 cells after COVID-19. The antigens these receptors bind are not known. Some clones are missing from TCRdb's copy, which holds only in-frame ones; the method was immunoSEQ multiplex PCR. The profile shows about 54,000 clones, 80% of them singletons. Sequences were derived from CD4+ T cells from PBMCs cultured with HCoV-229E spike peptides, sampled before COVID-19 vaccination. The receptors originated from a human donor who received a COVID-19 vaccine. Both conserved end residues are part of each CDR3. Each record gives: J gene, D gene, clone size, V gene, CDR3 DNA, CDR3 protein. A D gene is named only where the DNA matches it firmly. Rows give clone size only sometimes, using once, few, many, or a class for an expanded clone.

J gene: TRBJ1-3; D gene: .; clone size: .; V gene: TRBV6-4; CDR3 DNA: TGTGCCAGCAGTGACAGGGGAGGGTGTGGAAACACCATATATTTT; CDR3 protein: CASSDRGGCGNTIYF
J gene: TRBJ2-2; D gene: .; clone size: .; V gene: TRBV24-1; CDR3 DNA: TGTGCCACCGATCCCGGGACGACGGACACCGGGGAGCTGTTTTTT; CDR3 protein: CATDPGTTDTGELFF
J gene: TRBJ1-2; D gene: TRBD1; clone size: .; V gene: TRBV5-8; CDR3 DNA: TGTGCCAGCAGCTTGGCAGGGACAGGGAAGGACTATGGCTACACCTTC; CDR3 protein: CASSLAGTGKDYGYTF
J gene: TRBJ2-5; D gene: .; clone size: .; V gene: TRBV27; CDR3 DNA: TGTGCCAGCAGTTTTAGGTTGTGGGGCGGAGAGTACCAAGAGACCCAGTACTTC; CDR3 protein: CASSFRLWGGEYQETQYF
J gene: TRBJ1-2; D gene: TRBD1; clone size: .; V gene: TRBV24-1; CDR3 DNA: TGTGCCACAGGTGGGGACAGTGAGGGCTACACCTTC; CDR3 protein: CATGGDSEGYTF
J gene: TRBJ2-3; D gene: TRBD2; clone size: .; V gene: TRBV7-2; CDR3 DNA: TGTGCCAGTCTCCTGACGCGGGGGGAAGCAGATACGCAGTATTTT; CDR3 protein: CASLLTRGEADTQYF
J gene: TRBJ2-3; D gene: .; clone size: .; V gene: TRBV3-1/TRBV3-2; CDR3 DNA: TGTGCCAGCAGCCAACGAAGGAAGGGAGATACGCAGTATTTT; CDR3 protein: CASSQRRKGDTQYF
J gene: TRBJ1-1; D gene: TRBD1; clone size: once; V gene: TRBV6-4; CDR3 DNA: TGTGCCAGCAGGCCAGGGACAGAGAACACTGAAGCTTTCTTT; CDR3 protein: CASRPGTENTEAFF
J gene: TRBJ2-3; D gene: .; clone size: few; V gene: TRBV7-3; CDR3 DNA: TGTGCCAGCAGCTTAAGGGGTGCAGATACGCAGTATTTT; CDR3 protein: CASSLRGADTQYF
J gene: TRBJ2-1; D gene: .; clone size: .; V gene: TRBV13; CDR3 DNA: TGTGCCAGCAGCTTAAAAAGCGGCTCCTACAATGAGCAGTTCTTC; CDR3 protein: CASSLKSGSYNEQFF